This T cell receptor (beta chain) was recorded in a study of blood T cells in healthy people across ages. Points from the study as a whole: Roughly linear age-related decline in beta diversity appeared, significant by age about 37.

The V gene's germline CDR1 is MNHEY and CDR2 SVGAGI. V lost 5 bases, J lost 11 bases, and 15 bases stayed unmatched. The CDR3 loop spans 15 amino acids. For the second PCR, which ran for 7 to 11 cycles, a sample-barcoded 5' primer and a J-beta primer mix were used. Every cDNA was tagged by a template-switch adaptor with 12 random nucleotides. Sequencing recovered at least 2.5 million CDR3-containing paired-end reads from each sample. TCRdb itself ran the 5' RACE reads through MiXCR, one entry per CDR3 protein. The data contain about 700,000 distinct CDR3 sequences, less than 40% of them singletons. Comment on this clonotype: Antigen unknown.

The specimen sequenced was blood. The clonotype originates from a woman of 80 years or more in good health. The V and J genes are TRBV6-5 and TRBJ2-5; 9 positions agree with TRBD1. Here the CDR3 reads CASSTGQGGRLEQYF. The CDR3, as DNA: TGTGCCAGCAGTACGGGACAGGGTGGTCGTTTAGAGCAGTACTTC.